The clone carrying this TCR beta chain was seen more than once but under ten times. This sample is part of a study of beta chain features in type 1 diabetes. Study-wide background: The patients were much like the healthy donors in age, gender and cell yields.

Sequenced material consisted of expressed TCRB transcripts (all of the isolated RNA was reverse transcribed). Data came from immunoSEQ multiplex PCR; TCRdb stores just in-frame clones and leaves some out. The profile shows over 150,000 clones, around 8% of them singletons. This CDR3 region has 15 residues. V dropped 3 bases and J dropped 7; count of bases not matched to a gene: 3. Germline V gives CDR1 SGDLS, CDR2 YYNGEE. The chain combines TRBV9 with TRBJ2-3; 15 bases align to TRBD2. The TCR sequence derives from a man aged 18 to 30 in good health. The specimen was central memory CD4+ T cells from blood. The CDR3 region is CASSEGTSGGNTQYF. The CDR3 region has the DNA TGTGCCAGCAGCGAGGGGACTAGCGGGGGGAATACGCAGTATTTT.